Shown below are 30 T cell receptor beta chains from a single sample sequenced in a study of Ad26.COV2.S vaccination and SARS-CoV-2 variants. Generated by immunoSEQ multiplex PCR, the TCRdb table keeps only in-frame clones and is missing some. Of about 94,000 clones listed, less than 85% are singletons. The sequencing used peripheral blood, collected after recovery from COVID-19. The receptors stem from a human donor who had recovered from COVID-19.

CDR3 sequence (DNA): TGTGCCAGCAGTTACCCAGGGTCGAGTCAGCCCCAGCATTTT. Translated: CASSYPGSSQPQHF. This chain links TRBV28 with TRBJ1-5; D might be TRBD1 (5 bases). The V and J ends lost 4 bases and 6 bases respectively, with 13 bases between them. Germline V gene sequence: CDR1 MDHEN, CDR2 SYDVKM. The CDR3 covers 14 residues.

The chain links TRBV6-5 to TRBJ1-5, with a tentative D call TRBD1 (5 bases). The CDR3 sequence is 14 residues long. CDR1 MNHEY and CDR2 SVGAGI come from the germline V gene. V dropped 2 bases and J dropped 5 bases, with 10 bases sitting between them. The CDR3 protein is CASSYTLGDQPQHF. The DNA for the CDR3 is TGTGCCAGCAGTTACACCTTGGGGGATCAGCCCCAGCATTTT.

The V call is TRBV19, the J call TRBJ1-6; no reliable D call. Germline assignment: CDR1 LNHDA and CDR2 SQIVND (reference sequence). V lost 6 bases and J 0 bases, leaving 6 bases between the germline ends. The CDR3 has 14 residues. Written as DNA, the CDR3 is TGTGCCAGTAGGGAAAGCTCCTATAATTCACCCCTCCACTTT. This codes for CASRESSYNSPLHF. Using reference TRBV19 and TRBJ1-6 for the parts outside the CDR3, the full variable domain is DGGITQSPKYLFRKEGQNVTLSCEQNLNHDAMYWYRQDPGQGLRLIYYSQIVNDFQKGDIAEGYSVSREKKESFPLTVTSAQKNPTAFYLCASRESSYNSPLHFGNGTRLTVT.

The chain employs TRBV7-3 and TRBJ2-1; no reliable D call. This CDR3 is 14 amino acids long. From germline, CDR1 is SGHTA and CDR2 FQGTGA. V was cut by 5 bases and J by 2 bases, with 10 bases left in between. The CDR3 spells CASSPDLAYNEQFF. CDR3 DNA sequence: TGTGCCAGCAGCCCCGATCTGGCCTACAATGAGCAGTTCTTC.

V is TRBV4-2 and J is TRBJ2-1, with TRBD2 matching over 9 bases. Trimming took 0 bases from V and 8 from J; bases not matched to a gene: 2. CDR1 and CDR2 (germline): LGHNA, YNFKEQ. There are 14 residues in the CDR3. This CDR3 reads CASSQDRTSDEQFF. The CDR3 nucleotides read TGTGCCAGCAGCCAAGATAGGACTAGCGATGAGCAGTTCTTC.

The gene calls are TRBV7-9 and TRBJ2-3; tentatively, D is TRBD1 or TRBD2 (6 bases each). V lost 5 bases, J lost 3 bases, and 18 bases lay in between. Germline CDR1 SEHNR, CDR2 FQNEAQ (reference sequence). This CDR3 has 16 amino acids. CDR3 sequence reads: CASSRRGEEDTDTQYF. DNA for the CDR3: TGTGCCAGCAGCCGGAGGGGGGAGGAGGATACAGATACGCAGTATTTT. Full variable domain (remainder filled in from reference TRBV7-9 and TRBJ2-3): DTGVSQNPRHKITKRGQNVTFRCDPISEHNRLYWYRQTLGQGPEFLTYFQNEAQLEKSRLLSDRFSAERPKGSFSTLEIQRTEQGDSAMYLCASSRRGEEDTDTQYFGPGTRLTVL.

The DNA for the CDR3 is TGTGCCAGCACCCCATACGGGCCCACCGGGGAGCTGTTTTTT. Translated: CASTPYGPTGELFF. This chain connects TRBV7-9 to TRBJ2-2, with unresolved D. Trimming cost V 7 bases and J 4 bases, with 13 bases left between them. The CDR3 spans 14 residues. The germline V gene encodes CDR1 SEHNR and CDR2 FQNEAQ (reference sequence).

The rearrangement links TRBV5-4 to TRBJ2-1; 10 positions agree with TRBD2. CDR1 is SGHNT and CDR2 is YYREEE in the germline V gene (reference sequence). This CDR3 has 15 residues. V shed 4 bases and J 5 bases; nucleotides not matched to a gene: 6. The DNA for the CDR3 is TGTGCCAGCAGCCGTCTACTAGCGGGGAACAATGAGCAGTTCTTC. It codes for CASSRLLAGNNEQFF. The full variable domain, with the rest looked up from reference TRBV5-4 and TRBJ2-1, is ETGVTQSPTHLIKTRGQQVTLRCSSQSGHNTVSWYQQALGQGPQFIFQYYREEENGRGNFPPRFSGLQFPNYSSELNVNALELDDSALYLCASSRLLAGNNEQFFGPGTRLTVL.

In its sample, this clone was seen many times. One end of the junction does not line up with germline, which may come from a read error. This chain uses TRBV2 with TRBJ1-1; tentative D call: TRBD1 (6 bases). Germline V gene sequence: CDR1 SNHLY, CDR2 FYNNEI. CDR3 length: 13 residues. The CDR3 is CARSGDMNTEAFF. CDR3 bases: TGTGCCAGGAGTGGGGACATGAACACTGAAGCTTTCTTT.

The chain carries TRBV5-8 and TRBJ1-2; 9 positions agree with TRBD1. Germline V gives CDR1 SGHTS, CDR2 YDEGEE. This CDR3 is 13 amino acids long. V was clipped by 3 bases and J by 5 bases; unmatched bases: 2. The CDR3 sequence is CASSWTGEYGYTF. The CDR3 coding sequence is TGTGCCAGCAGCTGGACAGGGGAATATGGCTACACCTTC.

This chain joins TRBV28 and TRBJ1-2; a possible D gene is TRBD1 (6 bases). The germline CDR1 and CDR2 sequences are MDHEN and SYDVKM. This CDR3 has 13 residues. Trimming removed 6 bases from V and 8 bases from J, with 16 bases in between. The CDR3 region is CASSITTGFGYTF. The CDR3 nucleotides are TGTGCCAGCAGCATTACTACAGGGTTCGGCTACACCTTC.

The count of this clone is one. The same CDR3 is also encoded by other DNA sequences in this sample. CDR3: CASSPGQGPGNTIYF. The CDR3 DNA is TGTGCCAGCAGCCCGGGACAGGGTCCTGGAAACACCATATATTTT. The chain employs TRBV11-3 and TRBJ1-3; 9 positions agree with TRBD1. The CDR3 has 15 amino acids. CDR1 is SGHNT, CDR2 YENEEA, per germline. J gave up 2 bases and V 5 bases, and 4 bases lay outside the gene matches.

The CDR3 region has the DNA TGTGCCAGCAGCCCTAAAGGGACCCGGACCAGGGATAAAAACATTCAGTACTTC. It codes for CASSPKGTRTRDKNIQYF. The chain uses TRBV6-2 or TRBV6-3 and TRBJ2-4, with D possibly called TRBD1 or TRBD2 (5 bases each). CDR1 and CDR2 (germline): MNHEY, SVGEGT. Trimming left V 6 bases short and J 4 bases short, with 25 bases between. This CDR3 spans 18 amino acids.

The chain carries TRBV5-4 and TRBJ2-7, with 9 bases aligning to TRBD2. The CDR3 runs to 17 residues. CDR1 SGHNT and CDR2 YYREEE come from the germline V gene (reference sequence). Losses at the gene ends were 4 bases for V and 4 bases for J; bases not matched to a gene: 15. The DNA of the CDR3 is TGTGCCAGCAGCGATGGCAGGGTAGCGGGGGCTGGGTACGAGCAGTACTTC. Translated: CASSDGRVAGAGYEQYF.

The chain recombines TRBV2 with TRBJ2-7; 8 bases align to TRBD1. V was pared by 6 bases and J by 0 bases, with 1 base of the junction left unmatched. This CDR3 region has 13 residues. Germline V CDR1 and CDR2: SNHLY, FYNNEI. The CDR3 region is CASRQGGSYEQYF. The DNA of the CDR3 is TGTGCCAGCAGACAGGGGGGCTCCTACGAGCAGTACTTC.

V and J are TRBV27 and TRBJ2-3; TRBD2 agrees at 9 bases. Unmatched junction bases numbered 6, after V lost 0 bases and J lost 2 bases. Germline values: CDR1 MNHEY, CDR2 SMNVEV (reference sequence). This CDR3 contains 17 residues. The chain's CDR3 is CASSLSRGGRITDTQYF. The CDR3 nucleotides are TGTGCCAGCAGTTTATCGCGGGGGGGACGGATCACAGATACGCAGTATTTT.

The chain links TRBV28 to TRBJ2-5; no firm D call. CDR1 and CDR2 (germline): MDHEN, SYDVKM. This CDR3 has 13 residues. Trimming stripped 7 bases from V and 5 bases from J, with 14 bases between. CDR3 DNA sequence: TGTGCCAGCACGCCCAACCCTTGGGAGACCCAGTACTTC. Translation gives CASTPNPWETQYF.

In this sample, this clone turned up once. The rearrangement joins TRBV7-2 to TRBJ2-5; 12 bases match TRBD2. Trimming took 3 bases from V and 2 from J; bases not matched to a gene: 7. This CDR3 has 17 residues. Germline V gene sequence: CDR1 SGHTA, CDR2 FQGNSA. The CDR3 DNA reads TGTGCCAGCAGCTTGACTAGCGGGAGTATCTTACAAGAGACCCAGTACTTC. Translation: CASSLTSGSILQETQYF.

The chain joins TRBV5-4 to TRBJ2-6, with 8 bases identical to TRBD1. Germline V gene sequence: CDR1 SGHNT, CDR2 YYREEE (reference sequence). Trimming took 4 bases from V and 0 from J; bases not matched to a gene: 6. The CDR3 has 17 amino acids. The CDR3 protein is CASSARTGLSGANVLTF. In nucleotides, the CDR3 is TGTGCCAGCAGCGCAAGGACAGGGCTCTCTGGGGCCAACGTCCTGACTTTC.

This sequence joins TRBV14 and TRBJ1-5; D unresolved. This CDR3 is built from 18 residues. V gave up 1 base and J gave up 11 bases, with 27 bases separating them. Per germline, CDR1 SGHDN and CDR2 FVKESK. The CDR3 is CASSQVYGPWPQGPAQHF. The CDR3 nucleotides read TGTGCCAGCAGCCAAGTATACGGACCGTGGCCCCAAGGACCAGCCCAGCATTTT.

The CDR3 loop reads CASRGQGAGDYGYTF. CDR3 coding DNA: TGTGCCAGCAGGGGACAGGGGGCCGGGGACTATGGCTACACCTTC. J is TRBJ1-2 and V is TRBV6-5, with 12 bases that match TRBD1. This CDR3 is built from 15 residues. Germline CDR1 reads MNHEY; CDR2 reads SVGAGI. V shed 6 bases, J shed 3 bases, and the junction held 5 bases outside the gene matches.

This clone was counted between two and nine times. The CDR3 is CASSLQTDSYEQYF. DNA of the CDR3: TGCGCCAGCAGCTTGCAAACAGACTCCTACGAGCAGTACTTC. This chain connects TRBV5-1 to TRBJ2-7; no clear D. The CDR3 spans 14 residues. Germline V gene lookup returns CDR1 SGHRS and CDR2 YFSETQ. V gave up 1 base and J gave up 0 bases, with 8 bases separating them.

This chain joins TRBV5-4 and TRBJ2-3, with TRBD2 matching over 7 bases. Per germline, CDR1 SGHNT and CDR2 YYREEE (reference sequence). J lost 0 bases, V lost 6 bases, and 4 bases had no gene match. This CDR3 is built from 14 residues. This CDR3 reads CASKAGSSTDTQYF. CDR3 bases: TGTGCCAGCAAAGCGGGATCTAGCACAGATACGCAGTATTTT. Based on the CDR3 plus reference TRBV5-4 and TRBJ2-3, the full variable domain is ETGVTQSPTHLIKTRGQQVTLRCSSQSGHNTVSWYQQALGQGPQFIFQYYREEENGRGNFPPRFSGLQFPNYSSELNVNALELDDSALYLCASKAGSSTDTQYFGPGTRLTVL.

This clone has a handful of counts. The chain uses TRBV4-1 and TRBJ1-3; TRBD1 agrees at 11 bases. This CDR3 has 21 residues. Germline CDR1 is MGHRA and CDR2 is YSYEKL. Trimming took 0 bases from V and 4 from J; bases not matched to a gene: 17. The chain's CDR3 is CASSQDRMGNGTGGRGNTIYF. CDR3 in DNA: TGCGCCAGCAGCCAAGATAGGATGGGGAACGGGACAGGGGGGAGAGGAAACACCATATATTTT.

In its sample, this clone was seen a few times. This chain links TRBV11-3 with TRBJ1-1; a possible D gene is TRBD1 (5 bases). Between the trimmed V and J ends, which lost 3 bases and 7 bases, there was a span of 15 bases. The germline gives CDR1 SGHNT, CDR2 YENEEA. This CDR3 region has 14 residues. CDR3 sequence: CASSFEGIAVEAFF. For the CDR3, the DNA is TGTGCCAGCAGCTTCGAGGGGATAGCTGTTGAAGCTTTCTTT.

CDR3 nucleotide sequence: TGTGCCAGCGGGGTTTCCGGGGAGCTGTTTTTT. It translates to CASGVSGELFF. The rearrangement joins TRBV7-3 to TRBJ2-2; no clear D gene. The CDR3 extends over 11 amino acids. Per germline, CDR1 SGHTA and CDR2 FQGTGA. Trimming shortened V by 8 bases and J by 6 bases, and 7 bases separated the two germline ends. Using reference TRBV7-3 and TRBJ2-2 for the parts outside the CDR3, the full variable domain is GAGVSQTPSNKVTEKGKYVELRCDPISGHTALYWYRQSLGQGPEFLIYFQGTGAADDSGLPNDRFFAVRPEGSVSTLKIQRTERGDSAVYLCASGVSGELFFGEGSRLTVL.

This chain connects TRBV5-8 to TRBJ1-1, with a weak D call TRBD1 (5 bases). The CDR3 extends over 15 amino acids. V dropped 2 bases and J dropped 0 bases, with 11 bases sitting between them. CDR1 SGHTS and CDR2 YDEGEE come from the germline V gene. CDR3 sequence: CASSFLQQVNTEAFF. In DNA form, the CDR3 reads TGTGCCAGCAGCTTTCTTCAACAGGTGAACACTGAAGCTTTCTTT.

This clone was seen a handful of times. This chain connects TRBV15 to TRBJ1-4; weak D call: TRBD1 (6 bases). Between the trimmed V and J ends, which lost 1 base and 7 bases, there was a span of 16 bases. There are 16 residues in the CDR3. Germline loops: CDR1 LNHNV, CDR2 YYDKDF (reference sequence). CDR3 residues: CATSRARGGRGEKLFF. The CDR3 region has the DNA TGTGCCACCAGCAGAGCTCGAGGGGGGCGGGGTGAAAAACTGTTTTTT.

The chain links TRBV29-1 to TRBJ2-1; weak D call: TRBD1 (6 bases). CDR3 length: 13 amino acids. V was clipped by 7 bases and J by 9 bases, with 19 bases between them. Germline CDR1 reads SQVTM; CDR2 reads ANQGSEA. CDR3 nucleotides: TGCAGCGCTGCTGTACTAGGGGGTGGTGAGCAGTTCTTC. It codes for CSAAVLGGGEQFF.

The gene calls are TRBV29-1 and TRBJ2-3; TRBD2 agrees at 11 bases. CDR1 is SQVTM, CDR2 ANQGSEA, per germline. The CDR3 runs 15 residues. Unmatched junction bases numbered 9, after V lost 7 bases and J lost 3 bases. The CDR3 DNA sequence: TGCAGCGGCTCCACTAGCGGGAGTGTGACAGATACGCAGTATTTT. Translation gives CSGSTSGSVTDTQYF.